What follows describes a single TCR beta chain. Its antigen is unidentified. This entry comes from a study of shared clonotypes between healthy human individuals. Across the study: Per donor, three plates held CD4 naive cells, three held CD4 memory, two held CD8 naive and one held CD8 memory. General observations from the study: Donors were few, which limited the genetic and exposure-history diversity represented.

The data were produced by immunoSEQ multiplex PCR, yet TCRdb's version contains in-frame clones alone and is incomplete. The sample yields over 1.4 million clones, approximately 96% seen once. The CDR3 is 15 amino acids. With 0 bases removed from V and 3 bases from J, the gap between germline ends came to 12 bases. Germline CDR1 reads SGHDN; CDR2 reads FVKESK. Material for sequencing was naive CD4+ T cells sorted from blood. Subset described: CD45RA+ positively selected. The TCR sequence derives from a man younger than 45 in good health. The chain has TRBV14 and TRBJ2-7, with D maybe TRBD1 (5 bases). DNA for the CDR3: TGTGCCAGCAGCCAAGACAGGGTCACTTACTACGAGCAGTACTTC. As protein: CASSQDRVTYYEQYF.